The table lists the clone carrying this T cell receptor (beta chain) with many counts. Its antigen is unknown. This specimen comes from a study of glioma-infiltrating T cells. General study findings and limits: Tissue-blood divergence was below expectation in non-neoplastic patients, above in gliomas.

The iRepertoire nested amplicon-rescue multiplex PCR amplified TCR alpha and beta CDR3s from RNA. Each CDR3 protein gets one entry after TCRdb re-called the multiplex PCR reads with MiXCR. The table includes some 110,000 distinct CDR3 sequences, roughly 24% detected once. The clonotype was recovered from a human donor with low-grade glioma or glioblastoma, undergoing nonglioma brain surgery, or in good health (not recorded which). Specimen: glioma tissue, nonneoplastic brain tissue, or PBMCs (not recorded which).

The CDR3 coding sequence is TGTGCCAGCAGTTACTCCGCCTGGGACAGGGAGGGTAGCGAGCAGTACTTC. It yields the protein CASSYSAWDREGSEQYF. V usage is TRBV6-6 and J usage is TRBJ2-7; 9 bases align to TRBD1. The CDR3 is made up of 17 amino acids. V lost 0 bases, J lost 6 bases, and 12 bases stayed unmatched. From germline, CDR1 is MNHNY and CDR2 SVGAGI (reference sequence).